The rows below give T cell receptor beta chains drawn from one sample of a study of regulatory T cells in long-lasting Graves disease. TCRdb passed the multiplex PCR reads through MiXCR, listing each CDR3 protein once. Of roughly 430,000 distinct CDR3 sequences in the sample, approximately 16% were seen once. This sample was shared with a second study, whose subject was T cells in Graves' hyperthyroidism and ophthalmopathy.

The material was peripheral blood mononuclear cells (PBMCs), obtained at new diagnosis, from a patient treated with antithyroid drugs. These receptors originate from a young woman with Graves disease. Both conserved end residues are part of each CDR3. A D gene is named only where the DNA matches it firmly. Expanded clones get a size class; other rows say once, few or many, or leave the size out.

j_gene: TRBJ2-7
d_gene: TRBD1
abundance: -
len: 15
v_gene: TRBV7-9
CDR3nt: TGTGCCAGCAGCCCGGGACAGGGATGGGCCTACGAGCAGTACTTC
CDR3aa: CASSPGQGWAYEQYF

j_gene: TRBJ2-3
d_gene: -
abundance: -
len: 12
v_gene: TRBV20-1
CDR3nt: TGCAGTGCTAGGGAGAAGAGGGATACGCAGTATTTT
CDR3aa: CSAREKRDTQYF

j_gene: TRBJ2-7
d_gene: -
abundance: many
len: 14
v_gene: TRBV20-1
CDR3nt: TGCAGTGCTAGAGATGGGGCAGAGCCCTACGAGCAGTACTTC
CDR3aa: CSARDGAEPYEQYF

j_gene: TRBJ1-3
d_gene: -
abundance: -
len: 14
v_gene: TRBV2
CDR3nt: TGTGTCAGCAGTGATGCCACTAATGGAAACACCATATATTTT
CDR3aa: CVSSDATNGNTIYF

j_gene: TRBJ2-5
d_gene: TRBD2
abundance: -
len: 15
v_gene: TRBV2
CDR3nt: TGTGCCAGCAGTACGACTAGCGGGAGTAGGAGTACCCAGTACTTC
CDR3aa: CASSTTSGSRSTQYF

j_gene: TRBJ2-5
d_gene: -
abundance: many
len: 13
v_gene: TRBV27
CDR3nt: TGTGCCAGCAGTTTGATGGAGCGGGAGACCCAGTACTTC
CDR3aa: CASSLMERETQYF

j_gene: TRBJ2-1
d_gene: -
abundance: many
len: 15
v_gene: TRBV11-3
CDR3nt: TGTGCCAGCAGCTTAGACCGGGGCTCCTACAATGAGCAGTTCTTC
CDR3aa: CASSLDRGSYNEQFF

j_gene: TRBJ2-7
d_gene: -
abundance: -
len: 16
v_gene: TRBV19
CDR3nt: TGTGCCAGTAGTATAGATCAAGGACAGCGCCTCTACGAGCAGTACTTC
CDR3aa: CASSIDQGQRLYEQYF

j_gene: TRBJ2-1
d_gene: -
abundance: -
len: 15
v_gene: TRBV19
CDR3nt: TGTGCCAGTAGTAGAGACTACCACTCCTACAATGAGCAGTTCTTC
CDR3aa: CASSRDYHSYNEQFF

j_gene: TRBJ2-5
d_gene: TRBD2
abundance: many
len: 14
v_gene: TRBV6-2/TRBV6-3
CDR3nt: TGTGCCAGCAGGAGGACTAGCGGGAGAGAGACCCAGTACTTC
CDR3aa: CASRRTSGRETQYF

j_gene: TRBJ2-7
d_gene: -
abundance: many
len: 17
v_gene: TRBV6-5
CDR3nt: TGTGCCAGCAGTTACAGAGCCCTTGTGGAAAGCTCCTACGAGCAGTACTTC
CDR3aa: CASSYRALVESSYEQYF

j_gene: TRBJ2-3
d_gene: TRBD2
abundance: many
len: 15
v_gene: TRBV11-2
CDR3nt: TGTGCCAGCAGCTTTAGCGGGAGGGTCACAGATACGCAGTATTTT
CDR3aa: CASSFSGRVTDTQYF

j_gene: TRBJ2-5
d_gene: -
abundance: many
len: 15
v_gene: TRBV27
CDR3nt: TGTGCCAGCAGTGGGGGGCAAGTCCCCCCAGAGACCCAGTACTTC
CDR3aa: CASSGGQVPPETQYF

j_gene: TRBJ1-1
d_gene: TRBD1
abundance: -
len: 14
v_gene: TRBV19
CDR3nt: TGTGCCAGTAACGTGGGACAGGGGTACACTGAAGCTTTCTTT
CDR3aa: CASNVGQGYTEAFF

j_gene: TRBJ2-1
d_gene: -
abundance: many
len: 14
v_gene: TRBV7-8
CDR3nt: TGTGCCAGCAACAAGGGGGGACAGAACAATGAGCAGTTCTTC
CDR3aa: CASNKGGQNNEQFF

j_gene: TRBJ1-2
d_gene: -
abundance: -
len: 14
v_gene: TRBV19
CDR3nt: TGTGCCAGTAATGGGGAAATCAGTCGCTATGGCTACACCTTC
CDR3aa: CASNGEISRYGYTF

j_gene: TRBJ2-1
d_gene: TRBD1
abundance: many
len: 17
v_gene: TRBV6-1
CDR3nt: TGTGCCAGCAGTGAGGGACCGGGACAGGGACCTTACAATGAGCAGTTCTTC
CDR3aa: CASSEGPGQGPYNEQFF

j_gene: TRBJ2-7
d_gene: -
abundance: many
len: 15
v_gene: TRBV29-1
CDR3nt: TGCAGCGTTGAAGATCGTCTAGGGAGCTCCTACGAGCAGTACTTC
CDR3aa: CSVEDRLGSSYEQYF

j_gene: TRBJ1-4
d_gene: -
abundance: few
len: 17
v_gene: TRBV20-1
CDR3nt: TGCAGTGCTAGGGATTACTATGGGAGGGAGAGCGGTGAAAAACTGTTTTTT
CDR3aa: CSARDYYGRESGEKLFF

j_gene: TRBJ2-2
d_gene: -
abundance: few
len: 22
v_gene: TRBV11-3
CDR3nt: TGTGCCAGCAGCTTAGCTCTCGGTGTTACCTTTGTTCGGGGAGGTATCCCCGGGGAGCTGTTTTTT
CDR3aa: CASSLALGVTFVRGGIPGELFF

j_gene: TRBJ2-7
d_gene: -
abundance: many
len: 11
v_gene: TRBV28
CDR3nt: TGTGCCAGCAGAGCTCCCTACGAGCAGTACTTC
CDR3aa: CASRAPYEQYF

j_gene: TRBJ2-7
d_gene: -
abundance: many
len: 16
v_gene: TRBV30
CDR3nt: TGTGCCTGGAGTGTACTTTCGGAGGGGAGAGCCTACGAGCAGTACTTC
CDR3aa: CAWSVLSEGRAYEQYF

j_gene: TRBJ1-1
d_gene: -
abundance: few
len: 17
v_gene: TRBV12-3/TRBV12-4
CDR3nt: TGTGCCAGCAGCGTACCGACCTCTTGGGGCGGCAACACTGAAGCTTTCTTT
CDR3aa: CASSVPTSWGGNTEAFF

j_gene: TRBJ2-1
d_gene: -
abundance: -
len: 13
v_gene: TRBV20-1
CDR3nt: TGCAGTGGCGCGGAGGGACTGTACAATGAGCAGTTCTTC
CDR3aa: CSGAEGLYNEQFF

j_gene: TRBJ2-3
d_gene: TRBD2
abundance: -
len: 16
v_gene: TRBV19
CDR3nt: TGTGCCACCTCCTGGTCTGAGCGGGAATTCACAGATACGCAGTATTTT
CDR3aa: CATSWSEREFTDTQYF

j_gene: TRBJ2-5
d_gene: TRBD1
abundance: few
len: 14
v_gene: TRBV9
CDR3nt: TGTGTCAGCAGCTCCAGACAGGGGAAAGAGACCCAGTACTTC
CDR3aa: CVSSSRQGKETQYF

j_gene: TRBJ1-1
d_gene: -
abundance: many
len: 14
v_gene: TRBV7-9
CDR3nt: TGCGCCAGCAGCCAGCCCCTTCTATACACTGAAGCTTTCTTT
CDR3aa: CASSQPLLYTEAFF

j_gene: TRBJ2-1
d_gene: TRBD2
abundance: -
len: 19
v_gene: TRBV5-1
CDR3nt: TGCGCCAGCAGCTTGGCGGGACTAGCGGGCCGAAGCTCCTACAATGAGCAGTTCTTC
CDR3aa: CASSLAGLAGRSSYNEQFF

j_gene: TRBJ2-7
d_gene: -
abundance: few
len: 15
v_gene: TRBV10-3
CDR3nt: TGTGCCATCAGTGAGTCGAACGTAGGGATCTACGAGCAGTACTTC
CDR3aa: CAISESNVGIYEQYF

j_gene: TRBJ1-6
d_gene: -
abundance: many
len: 15
v_gene: TRBV3-1
CDR3nt: TGTGCCAGCAGCCAAGGCCAGCCCTATAATTCACCCCTCCACTTT
CDR3aa: CASSQGQPYNSPLHF

j_gene: TRBJ1-1
d_gene: -
abundance: many
len: 14
v_gene: TRBV2
CDR3nt: TGTGCCAGCAGTGATGGCGTGGGCCGGGGGCGAGCTTTCTTT
CDR3aa: CASSDGVGRGRAFF

j_gene: TRBJ1-2
d_gene: TRBD1
abundance: -
len: 14
v_gene: TRBV29-1
CDR3nt: TGCAGCGTTAGGAGACAGGGGACTAACTATGGCTACACCTTC
CDR3aa: CSVRRQGTNYGYTF

j_gene: TRBJ2-3
d_gene: -
abundance: many
len: 13
v_gene: TRBV12-3/TRBV12-4
CDR3nt: TGTGCCAGCGGCGGGACAGTCACAGATACGCAGTATTTT
CDR3aa: CASGGTVTDTQYF

j_gene: TRBJ2-5
d_gene: -
abundance: -
len: 17
v_gene: TRBV7-2
CDR3nt: TGTGCCAGCAGCCTAATGCCCGGGCCCCGGCAGAAAGAGACCCAGTACTTC
CDR3aa: CASSLMPGPRQKETQYF

j_gene: TRBJ2-6
d_gene: TRBD1
abundance: few
len: 16
v_gene: TRBV19
CDR3nt: TGTGCCAGTAGTCGACAGGGGGCGACTGGGGCCAACGTCCTGACTTTC
CDR3aa: CASSRQGATGANVLTF

j_gene: TRBJ1-2
d_gene: -
abundance: many
len: 13
v_gene: TRBV15
CDR3nt: TGTGCCACCAGCAGAGGGTTGGTCTATGGCTACACCTTC
CDR3aa: CATSRGLVYGYTF

j_gene: TRBJ2-7
d_gene: -
abundance: -
len: 12
v_gene: TRBV25-1
CDR3nt: TGTGCCAGCAGTGGGGGCGCCTTTTGGCAGTACTTC
CDR3aa: CASSGGAFWQYF

j_gene: TRBJ2-3
d_gene: -
abundance: few
len: 14
v_gene: TRBV19
CDR3nt: TGTGCCAGTTCCCCGACAGGCGTCACAGATACGCAGTATTTT
CDR3aa: CASSPTGVTDTQYF

j_gene: TRBJ2-7
d_gene: -
abundance: many
len: 13
v_gene: TRBV6-9
CDR3nt: TGTGCCAGCAGTTACCTCCAGGGATACGAGCAGTACTTC
CDR3aa: CASSYLQGYEQYF